These T cell receptor beta chains were read from a single sample in a study of cytomegalovirus exposure and HLA in healthy donors. Repertoires were generated with immunoSEQ multiplex PCR, while TCRdb's copy carries only in-frame clones and drops some. The table lists around 180,000 clones, 85% of them singletons, with 1% in the top ten. Material for sequencing was PBMCs. The receptors stem from a boy under 10 years old in good health and CMV-seronegative. Each CDR3 is given without its conserved first and last residue.

>TRBV28
ASRRRTGAEKLF
>TRBV5-6
ASSLRARGDTEAF
>TRBV9
ASSVIGTGPEKLF
>TRBV7-9
ASSFTTGAGELF
>TRBV6-4
ASSASGGDNQPQH
>TRBV18
ASSHRGDVQETQY
>TRBV7-9
ASSLERPEAF
>TRBV6-6
ASRNTAYEQY
>TRBV18
ASSFGLAGAETQY
>TRBV30
AWSGGQETQY
>TRBV2
ASRGDRGSGELF
>TRBV6-6
ASTHTGYNQPQH
>TRBV28
ASSSTIAGYT
>TRBV5-4
ASSLGLNTEAF
>TRBV6-1
ASSEFYKVDTQY
>TRBV28
ASTTGYGGENIQY
>TRBV6-6
ASGYSGVSNEQY
>TRBV5-4
ASSLSGLANEQF
>TRBV6-5
ASSSGGPYEQY
>TRBV27
ASSYGTDYGYT
>TRBV5-1
ASSVQIQGASYEQY
>TRBV9
ASSGDRGDYEQY
>TRBV5-1
ASSTGGGLAGEGSYEQY
>TRBV5-6
ASSLERGQGAGNTIY
>TRBV12-5
ASGPSGNTGELF
>TRBV10-2
ATQGLAGGKLAKNIQY
>TRBV15
ATSTVDSRNEQF
>TRBV2
ASSELRGTNEQF
>TRBV7-9
ASSLAGVEETQY
>TRBV2
ASRATHSNQPQH
>TRBV27
ASSLLAGGLDTQY
>TRBV6-5
ASSYSRLGGSTEAF
>TRBV6-6
ASRGDRGSPLH
>TRBV30
AWSSDFTVSYT
>TRBV7-9
ASTRTQGLKGNTIY
>TRBV28
ASTRDRVLNEQF
>TRBV5-1
ASSLTPGQGGREKLF
>TRBV5-4
ASSSGSGNTIY
>TRBV25-1
ASSASLLYEQY
>TRBV28
ASSLQGSASYEQY
>TRBV27
ASSSGNSPLH
>TRBV30
AWITEGNTIY
>TRBV16
ASSSYGQGRSGELF
>TRBV10-2
ASDLTGGWDEQF
>TRBV5-6
ASSTGLAASHEQY
>TRBV11-3
ASSLFGLTRLTSTGELF
>TRBV2
ASSGRELNQPQH
>TRBV7-8
ASSDRGYSNQPQH
>TRBV4-1
ASSWGRNSGANVLT
>TRBV7-3
ASSITGTANSGNTIY
>TRBV7-2
ASSPLAGVPF
>TRBV6-6
ASSYSHEAPD
>TRBV28
ASSLLSGSSYNEQF
>TRBV30
AWSAGVLAPPQETQY
>TRBV6-1
ASSGSTGFQETQY